This T cell receptor (beta chain) came from a study of shared clonotypes between healthy human individuals. Study-wide findings and caveats: Generation probabilities were higher for clonotypes shared across all four sorted-subset donors than for unshared ones.

CDR3 length: 13 amino acids. Germline V gives CDR1 ENHRY, CDR2 SYGVKD. Trimming took off 0 bases at V and 11 bases at J, with 13 bases between the two ends. With respect to this clone: The antigen remains unidentified.

Each subset's genomic DNA was shared equally among a number of immunoSEQ plates. TCRdb's copy holds only in-frame clones and misses some; the assay was immunoSEQ multiplex PCR. The sample gives about 2.4 million clones, approximately 94% of which show up once; over 0.12% is in the top ten. The source is a man aged 18 to 30 in good health. Sequencing used naive CD4+ T cells sorted from blood. Subset specified: CD45RA+ positively selected. V gene TRBV10-3 combines with J gene TRBJ1-2; D is undetermined. The DNA for the CDR3 is TGTGCCATCAGTGAGTCGGGCAGTGTGTGGTACACCTTC. Amino acid sequence: CAISESGSVWYTF.